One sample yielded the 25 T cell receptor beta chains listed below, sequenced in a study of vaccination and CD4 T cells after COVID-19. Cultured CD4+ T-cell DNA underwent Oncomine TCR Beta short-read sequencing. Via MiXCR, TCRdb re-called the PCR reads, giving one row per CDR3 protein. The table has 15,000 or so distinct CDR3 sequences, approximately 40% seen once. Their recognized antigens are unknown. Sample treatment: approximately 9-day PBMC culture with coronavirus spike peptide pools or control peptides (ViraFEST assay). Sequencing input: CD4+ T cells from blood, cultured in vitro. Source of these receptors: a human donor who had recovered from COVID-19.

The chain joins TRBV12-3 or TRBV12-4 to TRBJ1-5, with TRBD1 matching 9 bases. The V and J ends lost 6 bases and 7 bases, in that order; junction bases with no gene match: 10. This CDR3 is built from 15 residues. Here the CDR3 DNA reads TGTGCCAGCAGCCCGGGACAGGGTATTCGACAGCCCCAGCATTTT. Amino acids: CASSPGQGIRQPQHF.

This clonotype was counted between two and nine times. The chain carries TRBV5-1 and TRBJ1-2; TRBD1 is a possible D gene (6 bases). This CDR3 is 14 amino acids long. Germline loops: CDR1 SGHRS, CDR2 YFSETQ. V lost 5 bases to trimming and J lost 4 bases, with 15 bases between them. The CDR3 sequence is CASSTQGSLYGYTF. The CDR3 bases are TGCGCCAGCAGTACTCAGGGGTCCCTCTATGGCTACACCTTC.

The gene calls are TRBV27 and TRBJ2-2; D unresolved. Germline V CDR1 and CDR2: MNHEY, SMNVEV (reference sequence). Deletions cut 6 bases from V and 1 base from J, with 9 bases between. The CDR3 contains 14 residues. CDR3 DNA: TGTGCCAGCAGACCCCGGATGAACACCGGGGAGCTGTTTTTT. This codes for CASRPRMNTGELFF.

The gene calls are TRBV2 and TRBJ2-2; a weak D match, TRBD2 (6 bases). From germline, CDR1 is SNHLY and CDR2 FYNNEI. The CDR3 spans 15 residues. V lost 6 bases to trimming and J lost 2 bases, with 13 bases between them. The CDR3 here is CASSVGSVNTGELFF. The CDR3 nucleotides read TGTGCCAGCAGCGTCGGGAGTGTAAACACCGGGGAGCTGTTTTTT.

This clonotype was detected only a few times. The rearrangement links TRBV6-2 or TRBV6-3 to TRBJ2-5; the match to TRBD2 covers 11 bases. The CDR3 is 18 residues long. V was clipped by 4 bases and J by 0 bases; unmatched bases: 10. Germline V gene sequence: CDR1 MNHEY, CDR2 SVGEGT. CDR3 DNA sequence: TGTGCCAGCAGTTTTGCGGCTAGCGGGGGGCAACACCAAGAGACCCAGTACTTC. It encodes CASSFAASGGQHQETQYF.

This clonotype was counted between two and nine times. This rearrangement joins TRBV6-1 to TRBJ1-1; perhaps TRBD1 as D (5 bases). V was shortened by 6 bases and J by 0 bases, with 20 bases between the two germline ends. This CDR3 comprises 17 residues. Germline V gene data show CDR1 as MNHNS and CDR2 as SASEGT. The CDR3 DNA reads TGTGCCAGCAGAACCCGACAGAGCTTAATAATGAACACTGAAGCTTTCTTT. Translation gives CASRTRQSLIMNTEAFF.

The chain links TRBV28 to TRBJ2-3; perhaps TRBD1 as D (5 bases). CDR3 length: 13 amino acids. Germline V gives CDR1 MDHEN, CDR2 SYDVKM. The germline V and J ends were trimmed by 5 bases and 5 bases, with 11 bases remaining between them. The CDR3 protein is CASSHLDRDTQYF. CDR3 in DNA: TGTGCCAGCAGTCACCTAGACAGAGATACGCAGTATTTT.

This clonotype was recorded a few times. The CDR3 nucleotides are TGTGCCTGGACCGCGACTGCCAGTTTCCATGGCTACACCTTC. Its protein is CAWTATASFHGYTF. This chain connects TRBV30 to TRBJ1-2; D remains unclear. Germline-derived CDR1 and CDR2 are GTSNPN and SVGIG (reference sequence). The CDR3 totals 14 residues. The V gene lost 4 bases and the J gene lost 6 bases, with 18 bases spanning the gap.

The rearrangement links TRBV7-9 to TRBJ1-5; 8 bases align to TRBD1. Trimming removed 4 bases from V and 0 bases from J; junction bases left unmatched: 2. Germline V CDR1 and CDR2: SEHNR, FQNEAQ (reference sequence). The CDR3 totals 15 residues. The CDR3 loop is CASSSQGASNQPQHF. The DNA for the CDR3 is TGTGCCAGCAGCTCCCAGGGGGCTAGCAATCAGCCCCAGCATTTT.

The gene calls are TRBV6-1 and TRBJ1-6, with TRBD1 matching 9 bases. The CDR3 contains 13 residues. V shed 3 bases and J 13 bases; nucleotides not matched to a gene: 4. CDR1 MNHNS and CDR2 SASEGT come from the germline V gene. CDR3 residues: CASSEGQGDPLHF. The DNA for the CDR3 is TGTGCCAGCAGTGAGGGACAGGGTGATCCCCTCCACTTT.

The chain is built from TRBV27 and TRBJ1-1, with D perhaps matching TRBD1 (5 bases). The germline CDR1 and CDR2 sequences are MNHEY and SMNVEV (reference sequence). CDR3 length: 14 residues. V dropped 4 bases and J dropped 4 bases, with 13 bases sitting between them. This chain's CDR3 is CASSSPGGSTEAFF. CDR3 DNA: TGTGCCAGCAGTTCCCCGGGGGGTTCCACTGAAGCTTTCTTT.

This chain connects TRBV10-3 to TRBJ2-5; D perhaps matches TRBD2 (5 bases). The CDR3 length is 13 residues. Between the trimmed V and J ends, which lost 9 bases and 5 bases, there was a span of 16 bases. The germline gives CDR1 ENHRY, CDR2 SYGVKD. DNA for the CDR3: TGTGCCATAAAAGCCGGGATTGGGGAGACCCAGTACTTC. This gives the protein CAIKAGIGETQYF.

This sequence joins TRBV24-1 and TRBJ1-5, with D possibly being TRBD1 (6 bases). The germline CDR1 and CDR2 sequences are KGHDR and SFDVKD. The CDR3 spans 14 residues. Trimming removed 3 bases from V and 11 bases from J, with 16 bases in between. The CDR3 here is CATSDAGQKMSQHF. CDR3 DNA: TGTGCCACCAGTGATGCGGGACAAAAGATGTCCCAGCATTTT.

CDR3 loop: CAIGTGHYEQYF. CDR3 bases: TGTGCCATCGGGACAGGGCACTACGAGCAGTACTTC. The chain recombines TRBV10-3 with TRBJ2-7, with 9 bases fitting TRBD1. The junction had 2 bases not matched to a gene; V was cut back by 8 bases and J by 3 bases. Germline V CDR1 and CDR2: ENHRY, SYGVKD. CDR3 size: 12 residues.

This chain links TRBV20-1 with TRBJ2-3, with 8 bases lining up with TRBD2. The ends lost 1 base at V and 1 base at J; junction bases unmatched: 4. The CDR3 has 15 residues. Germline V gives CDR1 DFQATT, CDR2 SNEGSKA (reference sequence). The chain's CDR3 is CSARVAGGRTDTQYF. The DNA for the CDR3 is TGCAGTGCTAGAGTCGCGGGGGGCCGCACAGATACGCAGTATTTT.

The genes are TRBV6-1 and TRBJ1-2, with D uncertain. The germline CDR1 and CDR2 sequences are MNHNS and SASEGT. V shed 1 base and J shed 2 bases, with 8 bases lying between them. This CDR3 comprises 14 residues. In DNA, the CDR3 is TGTGCCAGCAGTGAAGGGGGTACGAACTATGGCTACACCTTC. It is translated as CASSEGGTNYGYTF.

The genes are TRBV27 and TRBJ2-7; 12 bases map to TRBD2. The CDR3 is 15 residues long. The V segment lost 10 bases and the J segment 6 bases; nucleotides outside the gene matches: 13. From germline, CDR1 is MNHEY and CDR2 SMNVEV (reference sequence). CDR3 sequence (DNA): TGTGCCACCCAGCCTAGCGGGAGGGCCTTAGGCGAGCAGTACTTC. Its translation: CATQPSGRALGEQYF.

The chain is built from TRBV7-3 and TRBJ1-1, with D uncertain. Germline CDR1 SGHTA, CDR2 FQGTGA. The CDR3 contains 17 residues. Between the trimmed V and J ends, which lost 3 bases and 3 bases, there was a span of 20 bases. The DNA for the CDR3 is TGTGCCAGCAGCTTTACCCTGACGGCCCGATCGGACACTGAAGCTTTCTTT. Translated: CASSFTLTARSDTEAFF.

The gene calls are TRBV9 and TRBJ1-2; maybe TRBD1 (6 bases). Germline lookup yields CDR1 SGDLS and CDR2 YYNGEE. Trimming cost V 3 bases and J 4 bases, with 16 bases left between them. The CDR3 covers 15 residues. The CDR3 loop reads CASSAKYQGSYGYTF. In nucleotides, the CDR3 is TGTGCCAGCAGCGCAAAATACCAGGGGTCCTATGGCTACACCTTC.

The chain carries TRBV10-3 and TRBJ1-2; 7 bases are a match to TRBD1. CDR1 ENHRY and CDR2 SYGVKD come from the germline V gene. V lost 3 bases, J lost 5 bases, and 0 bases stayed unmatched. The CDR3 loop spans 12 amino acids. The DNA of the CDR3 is TGTGCCATCAGTGACAGGGGGTATGGCTACACCTTC. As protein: CAISDRGYGYTF.

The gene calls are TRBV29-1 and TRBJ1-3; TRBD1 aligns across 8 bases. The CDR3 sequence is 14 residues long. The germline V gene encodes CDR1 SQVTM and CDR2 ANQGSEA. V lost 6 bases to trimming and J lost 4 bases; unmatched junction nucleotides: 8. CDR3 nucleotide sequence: TGCAGCGTAGAGGGACAGGTCGGCGGAAACACCATATATTTT. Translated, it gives CSVEGQVGGNTIYF.

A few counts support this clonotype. In DNA, the CDR3 is TGTGCCAGCAGTCGGACCAATCAGCCCCAGCATTTT. This gives the protein CASSRTNQPQHF. The V and J genes are TRBV2 and TRBJ1-5; D uncertain. Germline V gene lookup returns CDR1 SNHLY and CDR2 FYNNEI. V was clipped by 5 bases and J by 3 bases, with 5 bases between them. The CDR3 runs to 12 residues.

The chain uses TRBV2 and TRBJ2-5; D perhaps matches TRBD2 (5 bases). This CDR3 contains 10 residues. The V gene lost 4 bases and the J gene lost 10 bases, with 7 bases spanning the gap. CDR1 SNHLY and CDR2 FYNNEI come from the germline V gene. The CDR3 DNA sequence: TGTGCCAGCAGTGCAGCGGACCAGTACTTC. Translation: CASSAADQYF.

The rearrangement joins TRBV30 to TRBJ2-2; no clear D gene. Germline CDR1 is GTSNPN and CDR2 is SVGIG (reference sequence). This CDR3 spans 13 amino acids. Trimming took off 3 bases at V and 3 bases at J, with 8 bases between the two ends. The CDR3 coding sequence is TGTGCCTGGAGCCCCTTGCACACCGGGGAGCTGTTTTTT. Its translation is CAWSPLHTGELFF.

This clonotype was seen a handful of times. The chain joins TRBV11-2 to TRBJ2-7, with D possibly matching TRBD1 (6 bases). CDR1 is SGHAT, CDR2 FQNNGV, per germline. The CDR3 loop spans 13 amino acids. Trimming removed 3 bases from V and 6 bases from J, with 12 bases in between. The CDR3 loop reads CASSFGVRGEQYF. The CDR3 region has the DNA TGTGCCAGCAGCTTTGGGGTCAGGGGCGAGCAGTACTTC.